This TCR beta chain emerged from a study of T-cell memory formation after mild COVID-19. V gave up 0 bases and J gave up 3 bases, with 6 bases separating them. The CDR3 extends over 13 amino acids. Germline assignment: CDR1 SGHRS and CDR2 YFSETQ. Study-level points and caveats: A subset of responding clones appeared in pre-infection memory, suggesting cross-reactive memory joined. For contracting clones, CD4+ ones sat mainly in CM and EM, CD8+ in EMRA. Contracting clones, day 15 to 85, had balanced CD4/CD8, and later expanders favored CD4+.

Each CDR3 protein gets one entry after TCRdb re-called the 5' RACE reads with MiXCR. The sample contains about 350,000 distinct CDR3 sequences, approximately 15% of which appear only once. This clonotype was detected ten times or more. Its antigen is currently unknown. This chain uses TRBV5-1 with TRBJ2-5; D unclear. The clonotype comes from a man aged 18 to 35 who had mild COVID-19 (a few samples of this study predate the infection). Cell type and time point are not known. The source material was PBMCs or a T cell subset sorted from them (not recorded which). DNA for the CDR3: TGCGCCAGCAGCTTGGGTGAAAAAGAGACCCAGTACTTC. Protein product: CASSLGEKETQYF.